This is a list of T cell receptor beta chains from one sample in a study of CD8 T cells in Susac syndrome. TCRdb re-called the immunoSEQ multiplex PCR reads through MiXCR, storing one row per CDR3 protein. The table has some 190,000 distinct CDR3 sequences, about 95% seen once. Sequencing was performed on CD4+ T cells from PBMCs. The receptors derive from a human donor in good health. Both conserved end residues are part of each CDR3.

cdr3_length	v_call	j_call	cdr3_aa
14	TRBV29-1	TRBJ2-3	CSFDPGLGTDTQYF
15	TRBV4-1	TRBJ1-2	CASSLYGTGVDGYTF
17	TRBV27	TRBJ2-3	CASSKQSPGQGTDTQYF
12	TRBV6-6	TRBJ2-1	CASSYPSAEQFF
12	TRBV20-1	TRBJ2-3	CSARQGADTQYF
15	TRBV5-4	TRBJ2-3	CASKWTSGAEDTQYF
12	TRBV29-1	TRBJ2-2	CSVEGLGGVLFF
15	TRBV7-2	TRBJ1-3	CASSWDQGRGNTIYF
13	TRBV7-2	TRBJ2-3	CASRGGSPDTQYF
13	TRBV29-1	TRBJ1-4	CSVISIMGEKLFF
15	TRBV12-3/TRBV12-4	TRBJ2-1	CASGPRIAGGYEQFF
16	TRBV6-7	TRBJ2-5	CARVTTDGCHEGTQYF
13	TRBV12-3/TRBV12-4	TRBJ2-6	CATGPSGANVLTF
13	TRBV20-1	TRBJ1-3	CSASTVSGNTIYF
13	TRBV3-1	TRBJ2-1	CASSQVAGLQQFF
17	TRBV15	TRBJ2-5	CATSRVKQGPLRETQYF
15	TRBV7-2	TRBJ2-7	CASSLSAGGPYEQYF
17	TRBV9	TRBJ1-2	CASSVGTGGTVDYGYTF
13	TRBV20-1	TRBJ2-3	CSARSTAPDTQYF
14	TRBV18	TRBJ1-3	CASFQGSSGNTIYF
15	TRBV6-6	TRBJ2-5	CASSYESGSWETQYF
17	TRBV9	TRBJ2-7	CASSPSRSADSPGEQYF
16	TRBV7-6	TRBJ2-5	CASSVGARRGGETQYF
13	TRBV12-3/TRBV12-4	TRBJ2-3	CASTAGGADTQYF
13	TRBV2	TRBJ1-2	CASSDTWGNGYTF
13	TRBV3-1	TRBJ1-5	CASSGSIHQPQHF
17	TRBV27	TRBJ2-7	CASSLSYPGQMGSEQYF
16	TRBV5-1	TRBJ2-3	CASSPAAGLAADTQYF
13	TRBV4-2	TRBJ1-2	CASSQGLGDGYTF
13	TRBV14	TRBJ2-1	CASSSRVYNEQFF
13	TRBV20-1	TRBJ2-3	CSALRGSTDTQYF